The rows below give T cell receptor beta chains drawn from one sample of a study of blood T cell repertoires in COVID-19. The repertoire was sequenced with immunoSEQ multiplex PCR; TCRdb's copy has only in-frame clones and lacks some. The table shows tens of thousands of clones, with roughly 84% occurring only once. The sequenced sample was peripheral blood. The receptors derive from a man in his fifties or sixties with acute or convalescent COVID-19. CDR3s include the opening cysteine and the closing phenylalanine or tryptophan. A D gene is named only where the DNA matches it firmly. Size tells how often a clone was seen (once, few, many) or the class of an expanded clone, and some rows leave it out.

v_gene	d_gene	j_gene	len	abundance	CDR3nt	CDR3aa
TRBV5-6	.	TRBJ2-7	15	.	TGTGCCAGCAGCCACATGCCACGACAGACGGCCGAGCAGTACTTC	CASSHMPRQTAEQYF
TRBV27	.	TRBJ2-1	12	few	TGTGCCAGCACTTCCCAGGGGTCTGAGCAGTTCTTC	CASTSQGSEQFF
TRBV7-2	.	TRBJ1-2	15	.	TGTGCCAGCAGCGCTCGGGACTTCTCGAACTATGGCTACACCTTC	CASSARDFSNYGYTF
TRBV28	TRBD1	TRBJ1-5	16	.	TGTGCCAGCAGTTTTTCTACAGGGGGCGCTTATCAGCCCCAGCATTTT	CASSFSTGGAYQPQHF
TRBV4-1	.	TRBJ2-7	15	.	TGCGCCAGCAGCCAAGAGGGACTGATCTCCTACGAGCAGTACTTC	CASSQEGLISYEQYF
TRBV20-1	TRBD2	TRBJ2-7	17	.	TGCAGTGCTAGTAGGCGAGCGGGGGGGACAAACTCCTACGAGCAGTACTTC	CSASRRAGGTNSYEQYF
TRBV19	TRBD2	TRBJ2-3	16	few	TGTGCCAGTAGTACAATAGCGGGGGGTAGCACAGATACGCAGTATTTT	CASSTIAGGSTDTQYF
TRBV27	.	TRBJ1-6	17	few	TGTGCCAGCAGTCCCGAGACAGAAAGAGCTTATAATTCACCCCTCCACTTT	CASSPETERAYNSPLHF
TRBV28	TRBD1	TRBJ2-7	15	.	TGTGCCAGCACTTCAACGGGGGACAGGGTCTACGAGCAGTACTTC	CASTSTGDRVYEQYF
TRBV5-4	TRBD1	TRBJ2-5	15	.	TGTGCCAGCAGCCCCAACAGACAGGGCCCGCGGACCCAGTACTTC	CASSPNRQGPRTQYF
TRBV21-1	.	TRBJ1-5	19	.	TGTGCCAGCAGCAAAGCGCCGGACAGGGATAGGGCGGCCAATCAGCCCCAGCATTTT	CASSKAPDRDRAANQPQHF
TRBV10-3	TRBD2	TRBJ2-1	18	few	TGTGCCATCAGCCCCCCCCTACTAAGCGGGAGGGCCGGGGATGAGCAGTTCTTC	CAISPPLLSGRAGDEQFF
TRBV28	.	TRBJ2-2	16	once	TGTGCCAGCAGTTTATCCCTAGGTCTGGAGGCCGGGGAGCTGTTTTTT	CASSLSLGLEAGELFF
TRBV30	.	TRBJ2-7	13	once	TGTGCCTGGAGGCGACAGTCCACCTACGAGCAGTACTTC	CAWRRQSTYEQYF
TRBV28	TRBD1	TRBJ1-6	14	.	TGTGCCAGCAGTGACGACAGGGGTAATTCACCCCTCCACTTT	CASSDDRGNSPLHF
TRBV20-1	.	TRBJ2-5	11	.	TGCAGTGCAAGAGACAGGGAGACCCAGTACTTC	CSARDRETQYF
TRBV6-1	.	TRBJ2-5	16	once	TGTGCCAGCAGTGGACGGGCTCACGGGAGTGGGGAGACCCAGTACTTC	CASSGRAHGSGETQYF
TRBV7-8	TRBD1	TRBJ2-2	13	.	TGTGCCAGCAGCCGGACAGGGCCCGGGGAGCTGTTTTTT	CASSRTGPGELFF
TRBV4-3	TRBD1	TRBJ1-5	16	.	TGCGCCAGCAGCCAAGATATGGGACAGGTCGGCCAGCCCCAGCATTTT	CASSQDMGQVGQPQHF
TRBV19	.	TRBJ1-1	14	.	TGTGCCAGTAGTCAAACGTACGGGTACACTGAAGCTTTCTTT	CASSQTYGYTEAFF
TRBV18	TRBD1	TRBJ2-2	16	.	TGTGCCAGCTCACCGGACAGGTTCTACAACACCGGGGAGCTGTTTTTT	CASSPDRFYNTGELFF
TRBV3-1/TRBV3-2	.	TRBJ1-2	19	.	TGTGCCAGCAGCCAAGTTGCGCTTCGGGGGAAAATCTATAACTATGGCTACACCTTC	CASSQVALRGKIYNYGYTF
TRBV13	TRBD1	TRBJ1-2	14	.	TGTGCCAGCAGCTGGGGACAGACTAACTATGGCTACACCTTC	CASSWGQTNYGYTF
TRBV7-2	TRBD2	TRBJ2-7	14	.	TGTGCCAGCAGCACGGGACTAGCGAGCTCCGAGCAGTACTTC	CASSTGLASSEQYF
TRBV28	.	TRBJ2-3	18	.	TGTGCCAGCAGTTTCCCCGCCCCGGCAAAGGAGGGCACAGATACGCAGTATTTT	CASSFPAPAKEGTDTQYF
TRBV28	TRBD1	TRBJ1-2	14	.	TGTGCCAGCAGTTCGTTCGGACAGGGCGGTGGCTACACCTTC	CASSSFGQGGGYTF
TRBV7-2	.	TRBJ1-3	14	.	TGTGCCAGCAGCGTAGAGAGCTCTGGAAACACCATATATTTT	CASSVESSGNTIYF
TRBV10-1	TRBD1	TRBJ1-2	16	.	TGCGCCAGCAGTGCGGGGACAGGGGGAATTTTGGAAAGCTACACCTTC	CASSAGTGGILESYTF